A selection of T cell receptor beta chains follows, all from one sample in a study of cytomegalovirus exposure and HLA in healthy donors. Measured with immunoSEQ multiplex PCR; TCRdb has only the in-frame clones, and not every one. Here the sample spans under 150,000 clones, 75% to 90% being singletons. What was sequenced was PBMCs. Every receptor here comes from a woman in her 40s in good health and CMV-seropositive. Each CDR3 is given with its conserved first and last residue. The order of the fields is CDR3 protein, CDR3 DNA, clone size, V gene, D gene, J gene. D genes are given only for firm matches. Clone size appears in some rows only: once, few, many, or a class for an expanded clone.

CDR3aa: CASSLAAGGPWSYNEQFF
CDR3nt: TGTGCCAGCAGCTTAGCAGCGGGGGGGCCTTGGTCCTACAATGAGCAGTTCTTC
abundance: -
v_gene: TRBV11-2
d_gene: TRBD2
j_gene: TRBJ2-1

CDR3aa: CASSAVGLGEAFF
CDR3nt: TGTGCCAGCAGCGCCGTGGGACTTGGGGAAGCTTTCTTT
abundance: -
v_gene: TRBV9
d_gene: -
j_gene: TRBJ1-1

CDR3aa: CASSAQSGDTQYF
CDR3nt: TGTGCCAGTAGTGCCCAATCAGGCGATACGCAGTATTTT
abundance: -
v_gene: TRBV19
d_gene: -
j_gene: TRBJ2-3

CDR3aa: CASSLGQGTPEETQYF
CDR3nt: TGTGCCAGCAGCCTCGGACAGGGAACTCCTGAAGAGACCCAGTACTTC
abundance: -
v_gene: TRBV9
d_gene: TRBD1
j_gene: TRBJ2-5

CDR3aa: CASSQDGGRANTDTQYF
CDR3nt: TGCGCCAGCAGCCAAGACGGCGGGAGAGCCAACACAGATACGCAGTATTTT
abundance: few
v_gene: TRBV4-1
d_gene: TRBD2
j_gene: TRBJ2-3

CDR3aa: CASGGTSGYNEQFF
CDR3nt: TGCGCCAGCGGAGGGACTAGCGGGTACAATGAGCAGTTCTTC
abundance: -
v_gene: TRBV10-2
d_gene: TRBD2
j_gene: TRBJ2-1

CDR3aa: CASSPRQTYQETQYF
CDR3nt: TGTGCCAGCTCACCACGACAGACGTACCAAGAGACCCAGTACTTC
abundance: -
v_gene: TRBV18
d_gene: -
j_gene: TRBJ2-5

CDR3aa: CASSRLSSGTEAFF
CDR3nt: TGCGCCAGCAGCCGTTTGTCGAGTGGCACTGAAGCTTTCTTT
abundance: few
v_gene: TRBV4-1
d_gene: -
j_gene: TRBJ1-1

CDR3aa: CASSLVGMNTEAFF
CDR3nt: TGTGCCAGCAGCTTAGTGGGCATGAACACTGAAGCTTTCTTT
abundance: -
v_gene: TRBV11-2
d_gene: -
j_gene: TRBJ1-1

CDR3aa: CASSLGLTSGREETQYF
CDR3nt: TGCGCCAGCAGCTTGGGATTGACTAGCGGGAGGGAAGAGACCCAGTACTTC
abundance: -
v_gene: TRBV5-1
d_gene: TRBD2
j_gene: TRBJ2-5

CDR3aa: CASSFVGSYNEQFF
CDR3nt: TGTGCCAGCAGCTTTGTCGGTTCCTACAATGAGCAGTTCTTC
abundance: -
v_gene: TRBV5-8
d_gene: -
j_gene: TRBJ2-1

CDR3aa: CASSPETGLSNQPQHF
CDR3nt: TGTGCCAGCTCACCCGAGACAGGTTTAAGCAATCAGCCCCAGCATTTT
abundance: -
v_gene: TRBV18
d_gene: -
j_gene: TRBJ1-5

CDR3aa: CASSLVGQGAGGYTF
CDR3nt: TGTGCCAGCAGTTTAGTGGGACAGGGGGCCGGGGGCTACACCTTC
abundance: -
v_gene: TRBV27
d_gene: TRBD1
j_gene: TRBJ1-2

CDR3aa: CASSYQGQGVKGYTF
CDR3nt: TGTGCCAGCAGTTACCAGGGACAGGGTGTAAAGGGCTACACCTTC
abundance: -
v_gene: TRBV6-5
d_gene: TRBD1
j_gene: TRBJ1-2